The 23 T cell receptor beta chains below were found in one sample sequenced in a study of cytomegalovirus exposure and HLA in healthy donors. Data came from immunoSEQ multiplex PCR; TCRdb stores just in-frame clones and leaves some out. The sample has about 130,000 clones, about 94% seen once. The sample was PBMCs. The receptors originated from a woman between 18 and 30 years old in good health and CMV-seronegative.

The chain has TRBV7-9 and TRBJ1-3, with TRBD1 identical over 7 bases. This CDR3 has 14 amino acids. CDR1 SEHNR and CDR2 FQNEAQ come from the germline V gene (reference sequence). V was pared by 4 bases and J by 3 bases, with 3 bases of the junction left unmatched. The DNA of the CDR3 is TGTGCCAGCAGCTCCGACAGGGTTGGAAACACCATATATTTT. Amino acid sequence: CASSSDRVGNTIYF.

The J gene is TRBJ1-3, the V gene TRBV7-8; D gene uncertain. Germline V gene data show CDR1 as SGHVS and CDR2 as FQNEAQ. V lost 1 base and J lost 0, with 4 bases in between. This CDR3 comprises 14 residues. The DNA for the CDR3 is TGTGCCAGCAGCTTAGGAGGCTCTGGAAACACCATATATTTT. The encoded protein is CASSLGGSGNTIYF. The full variable domain, with the rest looked up from reference TRBV7-8 and TRBJ1-3, is GAGVSQSPRYKVAKRGQDVALRCDPISGHVSLFWYQQALGQGPEFLTYFQNEAQLDKSGLPSDRFFAERPEGSVSTLKIQRTQQEDSAVYLCASSLGGSGNTIYFGEGSWLTVV.

In this sample, this clone turned up a few times. The V call is TRBV2, the J call TRBJ2-5, with 7 bases lining up with TRBD2. V shed 4 bases, J shed 4 bases, and the junction held 9 bases outside the gene matches. CDR1 and CDR2 (germline): SNHLY, FYNNEI. CDR3 size: 15 residues. CDR3 loop: CASSVEAGSGETQYF. DNA for the CDR3: TGTGCCAGCAGTGTGGAAGCGGGGTCGGGAGAGACCCAGTACTTC. Full variable domain (outside the CDR3, taken from reference TRBV2 and TRBJ2-5): EPEVTQTPSHQVTQMGQEVILRCVPISNHLYFYWYRQILGQKVEFLVSFYNNEISEKSEIFDDQFSVERPDGSNFTLKIRSTKLEDSAMYFCASSVEAGSGETQYFGPGTRLLVL.

V and J are TRBV6-1 and TRBJ2-7; D remains unclear. Germline CDR1 and CDR2: MNHNS and SASEGT. The CDR3 is 13 amino acids. Trimming cost V 7 bases and J 3 bases, with 13 bases left between them. CDR3: CASNINSFYEQYF. CDR3 nucleotides: TGTGCCAGCAACATTAACAGTTTCTACGAGCAGTACTTC.

This chain connects TRBV7-3 to TRBJ1-2; D perhaps matches TRBD1 (5 bases). V was trimmed by 2 bases and J by 8 bases, leaving 12 bases between them. The CDR3 length is 13 residues. Germline assignment: CDR1 SGHTA and CDR2 FQGTGA. Here the CDR3 reads CASSLGGGRGYTF. Here the CDR3 DNA reads TGTGCCAGCAGCTTAGGGGGAGGGCGCGGCTACACCTTC.

This rearrangement joins TRBV28 to TRBJ1-3; 8 bases fit TRBD1. This CDR3 comprises 14 residues. The V and J ends lost 6 bases and 4 bases, in that order; junction bases with no gene match: 5. CDR1 is MDHEN, CDR2 SYDVKM, per germline. CDR3: CASSLDRGGNTIYF. CDR3 in DNA: TGTGCCAGCAGCCTCGACAGGGGAGGAAACACCATATATTTT.

The rearrangement links TRBV28 to TRBJ1-2; 9 bases agree with TRBD1. CDR1 and CDR2 (germline): MDHEN, SYDVKM. The CDR3 length is 13 residues. J lost 4 bases, V lost 4 bases, and 1 base had no gene match. Written as DNA, the CDR3 is TGTGCCAGCAGTTCGGGACAGGGCTATGGCTACACCTTC. Its protein is CASSSGQGYGYTF.

The gene calls are TRBV5-1 and TRBJ1-2, with TRBD1 matching 10 bases. Losses at the gene ends were 0 bases for V and 3 bases for J; bases not matched to a gene: 5. This CDR3 has 16 residues. Per the germline V gene, CDR1 is SGHRS and CDR2 is YFSETQ. This chain's CDR3 is CASSLAGTGVDYGYTF. The CDR3 coding sequence is TGCGCCAGCAGCTTGGCCGGGACAGGGGTTGACTATGGCTACACCTTC.

V gene TRBV30 combines with J gene TRBJ2-6, with D perhaps matching TRBD1 (6 bases). CDR1 is GTSNPN and CDR2 is SVGIG in the germline V gene (reference sequence). V dropped 5 bases and J dropped 4 bases, with 21 bases sitting between them. CDR3 length: 17 amino acids. CDR3 DNA: TGTGCCTGGGAGGCCACCGGACAGCTTGTCGGGGCCAACGTCCTGACTTTC. Translated: CAWEATGQLVGANVLTF.

This sequence joins TRBV30 and TRBJ2-1; tentative D call: TRBD1 (5 bases). The CDR3 is 13 amino acids. Trimming shortened V by 0 bases and J by 15 bases, and 18 bases separated the two germline ends. Germline V gene data show CDR1 as GTSNPN and CDR2 as SVGIG (reference sequence). The CDR3 coding sequence is TGTGCCTGGAGTGTACGGGTGGACCTTGGGGCGTTCTTC. This translates into CAWSVRVDLGAFF.

This chain joins TRBV28 and TRBJ1-2, with 7 bases fitting TRBD1. V trimming: 6 bases; J trimming: 4 bases; junction bases outside the gene matches: 8. This CDR3 has 14 amino acids. CDR1 MDHEN and CDR2 SYDVKM come from the germline V gene. The CDR3 sequence is CASRPPRDSYGYTF. CDR3 nucleotides: TGTGCCAGCAGGCCCCCCCGGGACAGCTATGGCTACACCTTC.

This chain uses TRBV6-5 with TRBJ2-5, with TRBD1 matching 12 bases. This CDR3 has 14 amino acids. The V gene's germline CDR1 is MNHEY and CDR2 SVGAGI. After removal of 10 bases from V and 4 bases from J, the junction contained 7 bases not matched to a gene. The CDR3 region has the DNA TGTGCCACCTGGGGACAGGGGGCAATAGAGACCCAGTACTTC. Its translation: CATWGQGAIETQYF.

This clone was recorded only once. The chain joins TRBV7-3 to TRBJ2-7, with 7 bases that match TRBD2. In germline, CDR1 is SGHTA, CDR2 FQGTGA. The CDR3 spans 13 residues. After removal of 5 bases from V and 5 bases from J, the junction contained 6 bases not matched to a gene. In DNA, the CDR3 is TGTGCCAGCAGCCGTTCGGGAGGCGACGAGCAGTACTTC. Amino acids: CASSRSGGDEQYF.

The chain employs TRBV4-1 and TRBJ2-1, with TRBD2 identical over 13 bases. Per the germline V gene, CDR1 is MGHRA and CDR2 is YSYEKL. V trimming: 1 base; J trimming: 3 bases; junction bases outside the gene matches: 0. The CDR3 extends over 16 amino acids. CDR3 loop: CASSQGLAGGYNEQFF. The CDR3 coding sequence is TGCGCCAGCAGCCAAGGACTAGCGGGAGGCTACAATGAGCAGTTCTTC.

V and J are TRBV23-1 and TRBJ2-5, with a tentative D call TRBD2 (6 bases). TRBV23-1 is an ORF; its function is uncertain. Trimming cost V 3 bases and J 4 bases, with 9 bases left between them. CDR3 size: 13 residues. The CDR3 loop is CASSHGGGETQYF. In nucleotides, the CDR3 is TGCGCCAGCAGTCACGGGGGTGGAGAGACCCAGTACTTC.

DNA for the CDR3: TGCGCCAGCAGCCCGCGAAACGGGGGAGTCACCGGGGAGCTGTTTTTT. It is translated as CASSPRNGGVTGELFF. The chain employs TRBV5-1 and TRBJ2-2; TRBD2 might be the D (6 bases). Trimming stripped 4 bases from V and 4 bases from J, with 17 bases between. CDR1 SGHRS and CDR2 YFSETQ come from the germline V gene. The length of the CDR3 is 16 residues.

V is TRBV5-1 and J is TRBJ1-4, with 7 bases aligning to TRBD1. Germline loops: CDR1 SGHRS, CDR2 YFSETQ. Trimming cost V 4 bases and J 8 bases; bases outside gene matches: 11. This CDR3 spans 15 amino acids. CDR3 residues: CASSLWTGAGEKLFF. DNA for the CDR3: TGCGCCAGCAGCCTCTGGACAGGTGCGGGGGAAAAACTGTTTTTT. Filled out from reference TRBV5-1 and TRBJ1-4, the complete variable domain reads KAGVTQTPRYLIKTRGQQVTLSCSPISGHRSVSWYQQTPGQGLQFLFEYFSETQRNKGNFPGRFSGRQFSNSRSEMNVSTLELGDSALYLCASSLWTGAGEKLFFGSGTQLSVL.

Only one count was recorded for this clone. The V gene is TRBV7-3, the J gene TRBJ2-3; 9 bases are a match to TRBD2. V lost 4 bases and J lost 4; bases outside the gene matches: 3. The CDR3 extends over 14 amino acids. The germline V gene has CDR1 SGHTA and CDR2 FQGTGA. CDR3 in amino acids: CASSSAGGADTQYF. CDR3 DNA: TGTGCCAGCAGCTCAGCGGGAGGCGCAGATACGCAGTATTTT.

The rearrangement links TRBV5-1 to TRBJ2-1, with TRBD1 matching 7 bases. Losses at the gene ends were 4 bases for V and 5 bases for J; bases not matched to a gene: 9. This CDR3 is built from 15 residues. Germline V CDR1 and CDR2: SGHRS, YFSETQ. CDR3 DNA: TGCGCCAGCAGCCGCCGGGACAGTTATAACAATGAGCAGTTCTTC. Encoded protein: CASSRRDSYNNEQFF.

J is TRBJ2-3 and V is TRBV19; 12 bases fit TRBD2. Germline lookup yields CDR1 LNHDA and CDR2 SQIVND (reference sequence). The ends lost 9 bases at V and 5 bases at J; junction bases unmatched: 15. The CDR3 sequence is 17 residues long. Here the CDR3 DNA reads TGTGCCAGGTCTTTGACTAGCGGGAGCTGGGGAGAAGATACGCAGTATTTT. As protein: CARSLTSGSWGEDTQYF.

The chain joins TRBV2 to TRBJ2-7; D is possibly TRBD2 (5 bases). Looked up from germline, CDR1 is SNHLY and CDR2 is FYNNEI. Trimming shortened V by 8 bases and J by 1 base, and 15 bases separated the two germline ends. The CDR3 length is 14 residues. The CDR3 region has the DNA TGTGCCAGCGTCAGCCGGACTCGGTCCTACGAGCAGTACTTC. Protein sequence: CASVSRTRSYEQYF.

The J gene is TRBJ2-5, the V gene TRBV30; 10 bases are a match to TRBD1. Germline V gene sequence: CDR1 GTSNPN, CDR2 SVGIG (reference sequence). Trimming at V came to 6 bases and at J to 5 bases, leaving 9 bases not matched to a gene. CDR3 length: 14 residues. The CDR3 protein is CACYPGQGSETQYF. The CDR3 DNA reads TGTGCCTGTTATCCGGGACAGGGGTCGGAGACCCAGTACTTC.

V and J are TRBV5-6 and TRBJ2-1; 9 bases fit TRBD2. Per the germline V gene, CDR1 is SGHDT and CDR2 is YYEEEE. Trimming took 0 bases from V and 10 from J; bases not matched to a gene: 14. This CDR3 spans 17 amino acids. CDR3 DNA sequence: TGTGCCAGCAGCTTGGTGTCTAGCGGGACGCGGTTCGCAGAGCAGTTCTTC. It codes for CASSLVSSGTRFAEQFF. Based on the CDR3 plus reference TRBV5-6 and TRBJ2-1, the full variable domain is DAGVTQSPTHLIKTRGQQVTLRCSPKSGHDTVSWYQQALGQGPQFIFQYYEEEERQRGNFPDRFSGHQFPNYSSELNVNALLLGDSALYLCASSLVSSGTRFAEQFFGPGTRLTVL.